The T cell receptor (beta chain) under discussion was sequenced for a study of blood T cell repertoires in COVID-19. Study-level information: Whether acute or convalescent, the COVID-19 samples came from the United States, Italy and Spain. T cells, B-cell-depleted T cells, or PBMCs supplied cDNA or gDNA.

This clone was detected only a few times. Authors' processing steps: Amplification of reference gene primers was used by the study to estimate nucleated cell counts. Generated by immunoSEQ multiplex PCR, the TCRdb table keeps only in-frame clones and is missing some. That table supplies the V and J calls and clone size; D and trimming were determined from the DNA. The repertoire has around 260,000 clones, around 82% of them found once; the top ten carry approximately 0.94%. The J segment lost 5 bases and the V segment lost 8 bases, leaving 7 bases of the junction unmatched. CDR3 length equals 14 residues. Germline loops: CDR1 SNHLY, CDR2 FYNNEI.

The specimen was peripheral blood. The chain is built from TRBV2 and TRBJ1-5; TRBD1 agrees at 9 bases. This TCR was recovered from a human donor with COVID-19, enrolled during active disease. The donor label of this sample is uncertain. The CDR3 DNA reads as TGTGCCAGCGAGGGACAGGGCTACGATCAGCCCCAGCATTTT. Translated, it gives CASEGQGYDQPQHF.